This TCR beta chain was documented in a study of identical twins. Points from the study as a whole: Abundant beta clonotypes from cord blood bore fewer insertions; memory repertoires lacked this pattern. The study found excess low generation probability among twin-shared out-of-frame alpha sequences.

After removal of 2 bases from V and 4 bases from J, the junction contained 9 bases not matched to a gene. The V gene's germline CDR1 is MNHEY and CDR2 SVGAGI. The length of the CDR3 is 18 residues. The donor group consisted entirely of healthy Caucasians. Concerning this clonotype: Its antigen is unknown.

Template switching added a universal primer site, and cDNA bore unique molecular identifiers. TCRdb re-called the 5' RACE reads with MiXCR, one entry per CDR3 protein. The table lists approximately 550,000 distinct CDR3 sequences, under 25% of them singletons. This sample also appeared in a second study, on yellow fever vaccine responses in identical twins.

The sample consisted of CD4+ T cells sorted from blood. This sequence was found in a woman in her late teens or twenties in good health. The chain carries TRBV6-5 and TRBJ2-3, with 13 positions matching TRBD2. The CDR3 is CASSYTMTSGGLADTQYF. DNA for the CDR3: TGTGCCAGCAGTTACACCATGACTAGCGGGGGGTTGGCAGATACGCAGTATTTT.